This TCR beta chain was observed in a study of T cell repertoires in cytomegalovirus infection. Study-wide context: Public TCR beta signatures provided an indication of both CMV infection and a matching HLA type. Study-level results: There were HLA-C-restricted CMV-specific TCR beta clonotypes dominating the ex vivo response. Carriers of CMV plus the relevant HLA were identified by cumulative public TCR beta family frequency.

Details on this clonotype: Its antigen remains unidentified.

TCRdb reprocessed the reads with MiXCR, giving one entry per CDR3 protein. This sample has approximately 120,000 distinct CDR3 sequences, with 32% found just once. The receptor was derived from a human donor in good health (CMV status not recorded). Some clones in this sample may be carry-over from other donors' samples. Specimen: CD8+ T cells from cultured PBMCs, collected from culture after CMV antigen stimulation.

The CDR3 protein is CAKLIRDRKNQPQHF. DNA for the CDR3: TGTGCCAAACTCATCCGGGACAGGAAAAATCAGCCCCAGCATTTT. The J gene is TRBJ1-5, the V gene TRBV19; 8 nucleotides agree with TRBD1. J lost 4 bases, V lost 10 bases, and 12 bases had no gene match. The CDR3 is 15 amino acids. Germline assignment: CDR1 LNHDA and CDR2 SQIVND (reference sequence).